A single sample gave rise to the 32 T cell receptor beta chains below, sequenced in a study of molecular identifiers for immune sequencing clone quantification. TCRdb reprocessed the PCR reads via MiXCR and lists one record per CDR3 protein. In the table there are over 600,000 distinct CDR3 sequences, about 20% of which are singletons. The sequencing sample was made of naive CD8+ T cells from blood, with Jurkat cell RNA spiked in. Subset described: FACS-sorted CD8+CD4-CCR7+CD45RA+ naive T cells. The receptors were gathered from a human donor in good health. Some libraries in this study had Jurkat cell RNA spiked in.

Concerning this clonotype itself: The CDR3 carries no conserved terminal phenylalanine or tryptophan, so it likely arises from a read error. This chain uses TRBV7-9 with TRBJ2-1, with 11 bases aligning to TRBD2. The V and J ends lost 5 bases and 7 bases, in that order; junction bases with no gene match: 10. The CDR3 runs to 16 residues. The germline gives CDR1 SEHNR, CDR2 FQNEAQ (reference sequence). CDR3: CASSKLSGGAWNEQFL. DNA of the CDR3: TGTGCCAGCAGCAAACTTAGCGGGGGGGCTTGGAATGAGCAGTTCCTC.

This clonotype was detected a few times. The chain has TRBV27 and TRBJ2-7, with 7 nucleotides matching TRBD2. V was pared by 3 bases and J by 3 bases, with 5 bases of the junction left unmatched. Germline CDR1 is MNHEY and CDR2 is SMNVEV (reference sequence). This CDR3 contains 14 residues. The CDR3 region has the DNA TGTGCCAGCAGTTTTTCAGGGAGGGACTACGAGCAGTACTTC. It codes for CASSFSGRDYEQYF.

Points on this clonotype: Sequence at one end of the junction differs from germline and may be a read error. V usage is TRBV4-3 and J usage is TRBJ1-6; D remains unclear. The CDR3 spans 15 residues. Germline CDR1 reads LGHNA; CDR2 reads YSLEER. This CDR3 reads CASSQDSSYNLPLHF. CDR3 in DNA: TGCGCCAGCAGCCAAGACAGCTCCTATAATTTACCCCTCCACTTT.

This clonotype was detected many times. The V gene is TRBV28, the J gene TRBJ2-3; a weak D match, TRBD1 (5 bases). Germline assignment: CDR1 MDHEN and CDR2 SYDVKM. CDR3 length: 15 residues. Trimming stripped 5 bases from V and 4 bases from J, with 16 bases between. CDR3 protein: CASSPLQGGPDTQYF. CDR3 sequence (DNA): TGTGCCAGCAGTCCCCTCCAGGGCGGCCCAGATACGCAGTATTTT.

This clonotype has ten or more counts. This chain joins TRBV12-3 or TRBV12-4 and TRBJ2-7, with TRBD1 as a possible D gene (5 bases). V was trimmed by 3 bases and J by 3 bases, leaving 12 bases between them. This CDR3 has 14 residues. The CDR3 here is CASSFTGALYEQYF. CDR3 DNA: TGTGCCAGCAGTTTCACTGGGGCCCTCTACGAGCAGTACTTC.

This clonotype was seen ten or more times. V usage is TRBV5-4 and J usage is TRBJ2-3; perhaps TRBD2 as D (5 bases). This CDR3 has 14 residues. Between the trimmed V and J ends, which lost 2 bases and 3 bases, there was a span of 10 bases. Germline V gives CDR1 SGHNT, CDR2 YYREEE (reference sequence). In DNA, the CDR3 is TGTGCCAGCAGCTTACCCGGAGGTACAGATACGCAGTATTTT. Amino acids: CASSLPGGTDTQYF.

This clonotype was counted many times. This chain connects TRBV7-9 to TRBJ1-5; 7 bases map to TRBD1. V lost 1 base and J lost 4; bases outside the gene matches: 1. The CDR3 covers 14 residues. Per germline, CDR1 SEHNR and CDR2 FQNEAQ (reference sequence). CDR3 DNA sequence: TGTGCCAGCAGCTTAGGGGACAGTAATCAGCCCCAGCATTTT. Protein product: CASSLGDSNQPQHF.

This clonotype was observed a single time. A read error is likely, as this CDR3 ends without the conserved phenylalanine or tryptophan. V is TRBV19 and J is TRBJ2-7; D is undetermined. Germline V gene sequence: CDR1 LNHDA, CDR2 SQIVND (reference sequence). This CDR3 contains 13 residues. With 5 bases removed from V and 3 bases from J, the gap between germline ends came to 11 bases. In nucleotides, the CDR3 is TGTGCCAGTAGTTCTCACCTCGGCTACGAGCAGTACTCC. Protein: CASSSHLGYEQYS.

The chain couples TRBV10-3 to TRBJ2-7, with TRBD2 matching 9 bases. CDR1 ENHRY and CDR2 SYGVKD come from the germline V gene. V dropped 11 bases and J dropped 0; count of bases not matched to a gene: 5. This CDR3 region has 13 residues. The CDR3 sequence is CACGGASSYEQYF. DNA for the CDR3: TGTGCCTGCGGGGGGGCGAGCTCCTACGAGCAGTACTTC.

This clonotype was seen ten or more times. The chain combines TRBV27 with TRBJ1-1; unclear D gene. V lost 3 bases and J lost 0, with 5 bases in between. The germline V gene has CDR1 MNHEY and CDR2 SMNVEV (reference sequence). This CDR3 has 13 residues. The CDR3 nucleotides are TGTGCCAGCAGTTTTCAGATGAACACTGAAGCTTTCTTT. It is translated as CASSFQMNTEAFF.

This chain connects TRBV13 to TRBJ1-4; a possible D gene is TRBD1 (5 bases). Looked up from germline, CDR1 is PRHDT and CDR2 is FYEKMQ (reference sequence). This CDR3 contains 15 residues. The V gene lost 2 bases and the J gene lost 8 bases, with 15 bases spanning the gap. CDR3 coding DNA: TGTGCCAGCAGCTTAAAGGGGATAATGAGAGAAAAACTGTTTTTT. Protein: CASSLKGIMREKLFF.

This clonotype was seen more than once but under ten times. The J gene is TRBJ2-7, the V gene TRBV20-1; a weak D match, TRBD1 (5 bases). The germline V gene encodes CDR1 DFQATT and CDR2 SNEGSKA (reference sequence). CDR3 size: 12 residues. Trimming pared 6 bases from V and 1 base from J, leaving 10 bases between. For the CDR3, the DNA is TGCAGTGCCACAGCAGGGTCCTACGAGCAGTACTTC. Protein sequence: CSATAGSYEQYF.

J is TRBJ1-5 and V is TRBV28; D is ambiguous. This CDR3 has 14 amino acids. The V and J ends lost 4 bases and 0 bases respectively, with 7 bases between them. The germline gives CDR1 MDHEN, CDR2 SYDVKM. Here the CDR3 reads CASSWRYSNQPQHF. The CDR3 DNA follows: TGTGCCAGCAGTTGGAGATATAGCAATCAGCCCCAGCATTTT.

On this clonotype itself: With a much larger clone just one base away, this may be a read error. The chain is built from TRBV4-3 and TRBJ2-3; 7 bases are shared with TRBD2. Germline CDR1 and CDR2: LGHNA and YSLEER. With V trimmed by 3 bases and J by 4 bases, 13 bases remained unmatched. The CDR3 is 17 residues long. This CDR3 reads CASSHDTGPGGSDTQYF. DNA of the CDR3: TGCGCCAGCAGCCATGATACGGGACCGGGAGGATCAGATACGCAGTATTTT.

This clonotype was recorded many times. The V gene is TRBV15, the J gene TRBJ2-3; D possibly corresponds to TRBD2 (5 bases). V was trimmed by 0 bases and J by 2 bases, leaving 12 bases between them. This CDR3 spans 16 amino acids. Germline CDR1 reads LNHNV; CDR2 reads YYDKDF (reference sequence). CDR3 protein: CATSRDGLEDTDTQYF. CDR3 nucleotides: TGTGCCACCAGCAGAGATGGACTGGAGGACACAGATACGCAGTATTTT.

This clonotype was recorded at least ten times. The V gene is TRBV12-3 or TRBV12-4, the J gene TRBJ1-1; D unclear. V lost 7 bases, J lost 3 bases, and 21 bases lay in between. This CDR3 spans 16 amino acids. The CDR3 nucleotides are TGTGCCAGCATAGGTTGGGAAACCCCTCAAGACACTGAAGCTTTCTTT. Protein sequence: CASIGWETPQDTEAFF.

Worth noting for this clonotype: A read error may explain this, as a much larger clone is one base away. As the CDR3 is not closed by the conserved phenylalanine or tryptophan, this likely results from a read error. The chain uses TRBV13 and TRBJ1-2; 7 bases line up with TRBD1. CDR1 PRHDT and CDR2 FYEKMQ come from the germline V gene (reference sequence). CDR3 length: 14 residues. After removal of 7 bases from V and 4 bases from J, the junction contained 9 bases not matched to a gene. In DNA, the CDR3 is TGTGCCAGCAACCTCCGGGACAGCCTCTATGGCTACACCTCC. Translation: CASNLRDSLYGYTS.

This clonotype occurred many times. V usage is TRBV28 and J usage is TRBJ2-3; a possible D gene is TRBD1 (5 bases). Germline values: CDR1 MDHEN, CDR2 SYDVKM. The CDR3 totals 10 residues. Trimming removed 10 bases from V and 5 bases from J, with 7 bases in between. Here the CDR3 reads CATQGDTQYF. The CDR3 bases are TGTGCCACTCAGGGAGATACGCAGTATTTT.

Comment on this clonotype: Being one base from a much bigger clone, this may be a read error. The chain employs TRBV20-1 and TRBJ2-3, with D uncertain. This CDR3 region has 15 residues. Germline lookup yields CDR1 DFQATT and CDR2 SNEGSKA (reference sequence). Trimming left V 1 base short and J 7 bases short, with 18 bases between. The CDR3 protein is CSARGRVVWGYTQYF. Written as DNA, the CDR3 is TGCAGTGCTAGAGGTCGCGTTGTCTGGGGATATACGCAGTATTTT.

This clonotype has only one observation. A read error may be the cause here, since a much bigger clone is one base away. V and J are TRBV6-6 and TRBJ1-5, with 8 bases aligning to TRBD1. Germline CDR1 is MNHNY and CDR2 is SVGAGI (reference sequence). This CDR3 region has 15 residues. Written as DNA, the CDR3 is TGTGCCAGCAGTGCAACAGGGGGGGGTAATCAGCCCCGGCATTTT. Residues: CASSATGGGNQPRHF.

In its sample, this clonotype was seen many times. The chain couples TRBV20-1 to TRBJ2-1, with D perhaps matching TRBD2 (5 bases). From germline, CDR1 is DFQATT and CDR2 SNEGSKA (reference sequence). The CDR3 runs to 13 residues. Deletions cut 2 bases from V and 7 bases from J, with 12 bases between. Here the CDR3 DNA reads TGCAGTGCTAGATTGGGAGTAGGAAATGAGCAGTTCTTC. Translating it yields CSARLGVGNEQFF.

On this clonotype: A clone one base away is much larger, so this may be a read error. The chain employs TRBV11-2 and TRBJ2-1; unclear D gene. The CDR3 sequence is 11 residues long. CDR1 SGHAT and CDR2 FQNNGV come from the germline V gene. CDR3 DNA sequence: TGTACCAGCAGCTCTTATGATGAGCAGTTCTTC. This codes for CTSSSYDEQFF.

This clonotype was found a few times. V gene TRBV27 combines with J gene TRBJ2-7, with D hard to call. CDR1 is MNHEY, CDR2 SMNVEV, per germline (reference sequence). V lost 0 bases, J lost 3 bases, and 6 bases lay in between. This CDR3 region has 13 residues. The CDR3 here is CASSLSADYEQYF. The CDR3 DNA reads TGTGCCAGCAGTTTATCTGCAGACTACGAGCAGTACTTC.

The V gene is TRBV27, the J gene TRBJ2-7; D is undetermined. Trimming pared 2 bases from V and 4 bases from J, leaving 9 bases between. CDR3 size: 13 residues. Looked up from germline, CDR1 is MNHEY and CDR2 is SMNVEV (reference sequence). CDR3 protein: CASSLAAEYEQYF. CDR3 sequence (DNA): TGTGCCAGCAGTTTAGCGGCCGAATACGAGCAGTACTTC.

The sample holds many counts of this clonotype. This chain links TRBV27 with TRBJ2-2; D not resolved. The CDR3 totals 14 residues. The V and J ends lost 10 bases and 0 bases respectively, with 12 bases between them. The germline gives CDR1 MNHEY, CDR2 SMNVEV (reference sequence). CDR3 amino acids: CATKAVTNTGELFF. CDR3 bases: TGTGCCACCAAAGCCGTAACGAACACCGGGGAGCTGTTTTTT.

As to this clonotype: A read error may be the cause here, since a much bigger clone is one base away. The rearrangement joins TRBV5-6 to TRBJ2-2; 11 bases are a match to TRBD2. The CDR3 has 20 amino acids. The germline V gene encodes CDR1 SGHDT and CDR2 YYEEEE. Unmatched junction bases numbered 19, after V lost 4 bases and J lost 5 bases. Here the CDR3 reads CASSPELAGVYLGVTGELFF. CDR3 in DNA: TGTGCCAGCAGCCCGGAACTAGCGGGAGTATATCTCGGGGTGACCGGGGAGCTGTTTTTT.

This clonotype was recorded many times. This chain joins TRBV20-1 and TRBJ2-7, with a weak D call TRBD2 (5 bases). The germline V gene encodes CDR1 DFQATT and CDR2 SNEGSKA (reference sequence). V was shortened by 1 base and J by 2 bases, with 12 bases between the two germline ends. The CDR3 is 14 residues long. The chain's CDR3 is CSARAGLPTYEQYF. CDR3 sequence (DNA): TGCAGTGCTAGAGCAGGACTCCCCACCTACGAGCAGTACTTC.

For this clonotype: This clone may be a read error of a much larger clone one base away. The chain combines TRBV20-1 with TRBJ2-7, with 9 bases fitting TRBD2. The CDR3 consists of 15 residues. Germline assignment: CDR1 DFQATT and CDR2 SNEGSKA (reference sequence). For the CDR3, the DNA is TGCAGTGCTAGAGATAGCGCGGGAGGGCCTGAGGAGCGGTACTTC. Translated: CSARDSAGGPEERYF.

This clonotype was observed at least ten times. V and J are TRBV20-1 and TRBJ2-7; perhaps TRBD1 as D (5 bases). Between the trimmed V and J ends, which lost 3 bases and 1 base, there was a span of 10 bases. CDR3 length: 13 amino acids. Germline V CDR1 and CDR2: DFQATT, SNEGSKA (reference sequence). CDR3 amino acids: CSARLGASYEQYF. DNA of the CDR3: TGCAGTGCTAGGTTAGGGGCATCCTACGAGCAGTACTTC.

Points on this clonotype: Possible read error: a much larger clone is one base away. The genes are TRBV6-6 and TRBJ2-7, with TRBD1 matching 7 bases. Germline CDR1 is MNHNY and CDR2 is SVGAGI (reference sequence). Trimming removed 6 bases from V and 0 bases from J; junction bases left unmatched: 8. The CDR3 has 15 residues. In nucleotides, the CDR3 is TGTGCCAGCAGCCCCGACAGGGTGGGCTCCTACGAGCAGTACTTC. This translates into CASSPDRVGSYEQYF.

This clonotype was observed at least ten times. The V gene is TRBV29-1, the J gene TRBJ2-6; 9 bases align to TRBD1. The CDR3 is made up of 16 amino acids. CDR1 is SQVTM, CDR2 ANQGSEA, per germline. V lost 4 bases and J lost 3; bases outside the gene matches: 7. This CDR3 reads CSVVGQGLNGANVLTF. In DNA, the CDR3 is TGCAGCGTTGTAGGACAGGGGTTGAATGGGGCCAACGTCCTGACTTTC.

This clonotype was seen many times. The J gene is TRBJ2-3, the V gene TRBV4-3; TRBD2 is a possible D gene (5 bases). Germline-derived CDR1 and CDR2 are LGHNA and YSLEER. V was cut by 0 bases and J by 4 bases, with 14 bases left in between. The CDR3 spans 16 residues. The CDR3 DNA is TGCGCCAGCAGCCAAGACGGGCTGAGTAGCGCAGATACGCAGTATTTT. Its translation is CASSQDGLSSADTQYF.